Presented here are 15 T cell receptor beta chains from one specimen sequenced in a study of T cells in Graves' hyperthyroidism and ophthalmopathy. RNA transcripts were the template for amplifying TCR beta CDR3 regions. Initially, a first-round RT-PCR of the TCR CDR3 employed the HTBI primer set. TCRdb re-analysed the multiplex PCR reads in MiXCR, keeping a single row per CDR3 protein. Seen here are under 450,000 distinct CDR3 sequences, roughly a sixth observed once, and the top ten hold around 35%. Sample: blood. The receptors were sampled from a woman aged 25 to 45 with Graves' hyperthyroidism that later progressed to Graves' ophthalmopathy.

This clonotype was counted many times. The chain uses TRBV30 and TRBJ2-3; 7 bases agree with TRBD2. CDR1 and CDR2 (germline): GTSNPN, SVGIG (reference sequence). CDR3 length: 14 amino acids. The junction had 1 base not matched to a gene; V was cut back by 1 base and J by 0 bases. CDR3 DNA sequence: TGTGCCTGGAGTGCTAGCGGTAGCACAGATACGCAGTATTTT. Translated: CAWSASGSTDTQYF. Together with reference TRBV30 and TRBJ2-3, the CDR3 gives the full variable domain: SQTIHQWPATLVQPVGSPLSLECTVEGTSNPNLYWYRQAAGRGLQLLFYSVGIGQISSEVPQNLSASRPQDRQFILSSKKLLLSDSGFYLCAWSASGSTDTQYFGPGTRLTVL.

This clonotype was seen more than once but under ten times. V usage is TRBV19 and J usage is TRBJ1-5, with unresolved D. Germline V gene lookup returns CDR1 LNHDA and CDR2 SQIVND (reference sequence). V lost 7 bases to trimming and J lost 0 bases, with 13 bases between them. This CDR3 contains 15 residues. The CDR3 sequence: CASNFLGNSNQPQHF. The DNA of the CDR3 is TGTGCCAGTAATTTTCTGGGGAATAGCAATCAGCCCCAGCATTTT.

This clonotype was recorded at least ten times. The rearrangement joins TRBV12-3 or TRBV12-4 to TRBJ1-2; D is unclear. Trimming took off 6 bases at V and 6 bases at J, with 14 bases between the two ends. This CDR3 is built from 13 residues. The CDR3, as DNA: TGTGCCAGCAGCGCCTCGGGGAGGGATGGCTACACCTTC. This translates into CASSASGRDGYTF.

The chain uses TRBV28 and TRBJ2-2; TRBD2 aligns across 9 bases. The CDR3 contains 18 residues. Germline V lookup: CDR1 MDHEN, CDR2 SYDVKM. V lost 5 bases to trimming and J lost 4 bases; unmatched junction nucleotides: 14. The CDR3 is CASSTQAPSGAITGELFF. For the CDR3, the DNA is TGTGCCAGCAGTACTCAAGCCCCTAGCGGGGCCATCACCGGGGAGCTGTTTTTT.

The chain carries TRBV15 and TRBJ1-3; no clear D. Germline CDR1 and CDR2: LNHNV and YYDKDF (reference sequence). The V gene lost 2 bases and the J gene lost 0 bases, with 8 bases spanning the gap. The CDR3 extends over 15 amino acids. The CDR3 spells CATSRYPPSGNTIYF. The CDR3 bases are TGTGCCACCAGCAGATACCCCCCCTCTGGAAACACCATATATTTT.

The V gene is TRBV6-1, the J gene TRBJ1-2, with D perhaps matching TRBD1 (5 bases). Germline values: CDR1 MNHNS, CDR2 SASEGT. The V gene lost 0 bases and the J gene lost 4 bases, with 15 bases spanning the gap. The CDR3 covers 16 residues. This CDR3 is CASSEAMGEGGYGYTF. In DNA, the CDR3 is TGTGCCAGCAGTGAAGCGATGGGGGAGGGCGGCTATGGCTACACCTTC.

With regard to this clonotype: An end of the junction differs from the germline gene, which may be a read error. J is TRBJ2-3 and V is TRBV27, with D possibly being TRBD1 or TRBD2 (6 bases each). Germline values: CDR1 MNHEY, CDR2 SMNVEV (reference sequence). CDR3 length equals 13 residues. The CDR3, as DNA: TGTGCCAGCAGTTTAGTCGTGGGGGGCCGGATAATCTTC. Amino acids: CASSLVVGGRIIF.

There are many counts of this clonotype. One end of the junction does not line up with germline, which may come from a read error. The chain recombines TRBV6-1 with TRBJ2-7; unclear D gene. Looked up from germline, CDR1 is MNHNS and CDR2 is SASEGT. CDR3 length: 16 residues. The CDR3, as DNA: TGTGCCAGCAGTGACCCCGACAAGGACGACATCCTACGAGCAGATTTC. Its protein product is CASSDPDKDDILRADF.

This clonotype was detected ten times or more. The genes are TRBV28 and TRBJ2-5; D is uncertain. The CDR3 is made up of 12 amino acids. Germline CDR1 MDHEN, CDR2 SYDVKM. The germline V and J ends were trimmed by 3 bases and 4 bases, with 6 bases remaining between them. CDR3 region: CASSFWGETQYF. The CDR3, as DNA: TGTGCCAGCAGTTTTTGGGGAGAGACCCAGTACTTC.

This clonotype occurred a few times. The chain carries TRBV6-1 and TRBJ2-4; 10 bases line up with TRBD2. V lost 5 bases, J lost 3 bases, and 10 bases stayed unmatched. Germline V lookup: CDR1 MNHNS, CDR2 SASEGT. This CDR3 spans 17 amino acids. The CDR3: CASSSTGTSAHKNIQYF. The DNA of the CDR3 is TGTGCCAGCAGTTCGACCGGGACTAGCGCCCACAAAAACATTCAGTACTTC.

This clonotype was seen a handful of times. V is TRBV29-1 and J is TRBJ1-2; TRBD1 matches 8 bases. The CDR3 loop spans 13 amino acids. Germline values: CDR1 SQVTM, CDR2 ANQGSEA. V was clipped by 3 bases and J by 8 bases; unmatched bases: 8. CDR3 sequence: CSVDQGAIRGYTF. As DNA, the CDR3 is TGCAGCGTTGATCAGGGGGCAATTAGAGGCTACACCTTC.

A remark on this clonotype: One end of the junction varies from germline; a read error may be responsible. CDR3 region: CAGSSGLRGTDTQYF. Here the CDR3 DNA reads TGCGCCGGCAGCTCAGGACTACGCGGCACAGATACGCAGTATTTT. The V and J genes are TRBV5-1 and TRBJ2-3, with a tentative D call TRBD2 (6 bases). The CDR3 runs 15 residues. CDR1 SGHRS and CDR2 YFSETQ come from the germline V gene.

This chain links TRBV2 with TRBJ2-2; D perhaps matches TRBD2 (6 bases). V was clipped by 6 bases and J by 6 bases, with 17 bases between them. The CDR3 covers 15 residues. The germline V gene has CDR1 SNHLY and CDR2 FYNNEI. CDR3 coding DNA: TGTGCCAGCAGGTCCGGGACTGCGGGACCCGGGGAGCTGTTTTTT. Amino acid sequence: CASRSGTAGPGELFF. Complete variable domain (other parts from reference TRBV2 and TRBJ2-2): EPEVTQTPSHQVTQMGQEVILRCVPISNHLYFYWYRQILGQKVEFLVSFYNNEISEKSEIFDDQFSVERPDGSNFTLKIRSTKLEDSAMYFCASRSGTAGPGELFFGEGSRLTVL.

This clonotype was counted ten times or more. This chain links TRBV9 with TRBJ2-1, with unresolved D. The length of the CDR3 is 12 residues. Germline V gives CDR1 SGDLS, CDR2 YYNGEE. The germline V and J ends were trimmed by 0 bases and 5 bases, with 3 bases remaining between them. CDR3 sequence reads: CASSVDNNEQFF. The CDR3 DNA follows: TGTGCCAGCAGCGTAGATAACAATGAGCAGTTCTTC.

This clonotype showed up just a few times. The gene calls are TRBV7-2 and TRBJ1-5; D gene uncertain. V lost 1 base and J lost 5, with 9 bases in between. This CDR3 has 14 amino acids. CDR1 SGHTA and CDR2 FQGNSA come from the germline V gene. The CDR3 DNA follows: TGTGCCAGCAGCTTAGATCCGGGCTATCAGCCCCAGCATTTT. It encodes CASSLDPGYQPQHF.